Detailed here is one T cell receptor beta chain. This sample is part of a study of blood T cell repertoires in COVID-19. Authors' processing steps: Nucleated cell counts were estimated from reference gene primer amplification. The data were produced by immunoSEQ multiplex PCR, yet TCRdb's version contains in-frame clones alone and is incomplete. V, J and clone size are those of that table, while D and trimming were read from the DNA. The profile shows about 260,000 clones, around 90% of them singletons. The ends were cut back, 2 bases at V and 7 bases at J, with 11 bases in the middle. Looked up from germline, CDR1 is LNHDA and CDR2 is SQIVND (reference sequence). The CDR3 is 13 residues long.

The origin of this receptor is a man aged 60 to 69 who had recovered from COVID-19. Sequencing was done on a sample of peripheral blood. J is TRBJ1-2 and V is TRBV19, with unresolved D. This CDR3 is CASSISAVFGYTF. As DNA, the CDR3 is TGTGCCAGTAGTATAAGCGCCGTCTTTGGCTACACCTTC.